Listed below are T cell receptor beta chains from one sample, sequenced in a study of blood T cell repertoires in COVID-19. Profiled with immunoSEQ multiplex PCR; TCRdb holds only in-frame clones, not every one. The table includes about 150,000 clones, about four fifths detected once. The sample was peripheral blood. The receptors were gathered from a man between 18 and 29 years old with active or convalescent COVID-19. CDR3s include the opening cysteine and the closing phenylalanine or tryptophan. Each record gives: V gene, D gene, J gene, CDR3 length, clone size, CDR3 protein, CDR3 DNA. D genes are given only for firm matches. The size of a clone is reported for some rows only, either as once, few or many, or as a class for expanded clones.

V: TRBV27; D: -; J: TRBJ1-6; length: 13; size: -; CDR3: CASSLRPVAPLHF; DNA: TGTGCCAGCAGTTTACGTCCAGTGGCACCCCTCCACTTT
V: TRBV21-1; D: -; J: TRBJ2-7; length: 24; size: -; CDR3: CASSKNEGLWATAGGRGGDYEQYF; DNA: TGTGCCAGCAGCAAAAATGAGGGGCTCTGGGCGACCGCAGGGGGCAGGGGAGGTGACTACGAGCAGTACTTC
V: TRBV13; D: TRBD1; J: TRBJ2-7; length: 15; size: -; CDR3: CASSWTGTGPYEQYF; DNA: TGTGCCAGCAGCTGGACCGGGACAGGGCCTTACGAGCAGTACTTC
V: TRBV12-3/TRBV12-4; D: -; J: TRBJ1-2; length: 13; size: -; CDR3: CASSLNRFAGYTF; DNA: TGTGCCAGCAGCCTAAACAGGTTTGCTGGCTACACCTTC
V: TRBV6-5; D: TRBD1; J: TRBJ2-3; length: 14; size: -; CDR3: CASSFDRATDTQYF; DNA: TGTGCCAGCAGTTTTGACAGGGCCACAGATACGCAGTATTTT
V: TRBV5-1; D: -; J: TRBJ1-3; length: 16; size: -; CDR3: CASSLAGGATGNTIYF; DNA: TGCGCCAGCAGCTTGGCCGGAGGGGCAACTGGAAACACCATATATTTT
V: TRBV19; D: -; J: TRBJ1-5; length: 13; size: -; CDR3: CASSIDQGQPQHF; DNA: TGTGCCAGTAGTATAGATCAGGGTCAGCCCCAGCATTTT
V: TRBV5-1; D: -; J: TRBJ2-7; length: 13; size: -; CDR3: CASSRGQTYEQYF; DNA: TGCGCCAGCAGCCGCGGACAGACCTACGAGCAGTACTTC
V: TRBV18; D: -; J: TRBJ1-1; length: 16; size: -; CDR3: CASSPGRGSVGLGAFF; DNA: TGTGCCAGCTCACCAGGCAGGGGTTCCGTGGGTTTGGGAGCTTTCTTT
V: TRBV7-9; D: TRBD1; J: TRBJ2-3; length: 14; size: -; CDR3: CASSQLRGTDTQYF; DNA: TGTGCCAGCAGCCAACTCAGGGGGACAGATACGCAGTATTTT
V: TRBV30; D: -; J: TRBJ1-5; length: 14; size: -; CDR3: CAWSQRQLNQPQHF; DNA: TGTGCCTGGAGCCAACGACAGCTCAATCAGCCCCAGCATTTT
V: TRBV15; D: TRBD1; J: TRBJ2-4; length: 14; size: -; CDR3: CATSSPGQANIQYF; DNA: TGTGCCACCAGCAGCCCCGGACAGGCAAACATTCAGTACTTC
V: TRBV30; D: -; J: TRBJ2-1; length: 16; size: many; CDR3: CAWSLLDSRGYNEQFF; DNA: TGTGCCTGGAGCCTCCTTGACTCCCGGGGATACAATGAGCAGTTCTTC
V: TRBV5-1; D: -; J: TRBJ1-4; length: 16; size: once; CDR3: CASSPELGASNEKLFF; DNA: TGCGCCAGCAGCCCAGAACTTGGGGCGTCTAATGAAAAACTGTTTTTT
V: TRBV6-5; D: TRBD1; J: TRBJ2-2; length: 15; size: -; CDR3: CASSRTGQATGELFF; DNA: TGTGCCAGCAGTAGGACAGGCCAAGCCACCGGGGAGCTGTTTTTT
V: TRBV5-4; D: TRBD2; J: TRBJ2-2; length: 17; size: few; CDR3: CASSEGLAGGNTGELFF; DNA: TGTGCCAGCAGCGAGGGACTAGCGGGGGGGAACACCGGGGAGCTGTTTTTT
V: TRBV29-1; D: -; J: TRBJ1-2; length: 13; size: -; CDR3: CSVGGREDYGYTF; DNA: TGCAGCGTTGGTGGTCGTGAGGACTATGGCTACACCTTC
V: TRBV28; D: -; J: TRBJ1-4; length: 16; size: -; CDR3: CASSLGGGGGNEKLFF; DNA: TGTGCCAGCAGTTTAGGAGGTGGGGGGGGTAATGAAAAACTGTTTTTT
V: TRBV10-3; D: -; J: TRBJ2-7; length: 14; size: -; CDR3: CAISEESYPYEQYF; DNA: TGTGCCATCAGTGAGGAGTCCTACCCCTACGAGCAGTACTTC
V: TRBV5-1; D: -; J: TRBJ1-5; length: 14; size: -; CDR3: CASSPGVSNQPQHF; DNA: TGCGCCAGCAGCCCCGGGGTTAGCAATCAGCCCCAGCATTTT
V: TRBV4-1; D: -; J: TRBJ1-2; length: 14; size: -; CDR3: CASSQERQGGGYTF; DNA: TGCGCCAGCAGCCAAGAGCGGCAGGGTGGAGGCTACACCTTC
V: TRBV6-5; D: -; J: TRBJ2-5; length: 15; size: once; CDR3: CASALRPTPGETQYF; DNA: TGTGCCAGCGCCCTTAGACCCACTCCCGGGGAGACCCAGTACTTC
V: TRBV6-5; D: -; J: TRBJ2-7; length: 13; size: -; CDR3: CASSQRPPYEQYF; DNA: TGTGCCAGCAGTCAGCGTCCCCCCTACGAGCAGTACTTC
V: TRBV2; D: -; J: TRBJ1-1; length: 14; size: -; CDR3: CASSAGTWNTEAFF; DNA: TGTGCCAGCAGCGCCGGGACATGGAACACTGAAGCTTTCTTT
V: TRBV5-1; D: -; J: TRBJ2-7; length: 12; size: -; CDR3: CASRGPGGEQYF; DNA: TGCGCCAGCAGAGGCCCAGGGGGGGAGCAGTACTTC